These 21 T cell receptor beta chains were all obtained from the same sample, sequenced in a study of cytomegalovirus exposure and HLA in healthy donors. Primers for the PCR totalled 60 Vbeta and 13 Jbeta. Produced via immunoSEQ multiplex PCR; TCRdb's table is partial and in-frame only. This sample has approximately 70,000 clones; around 76% occur once, and the top ten carry 6% to 6.5%. The sample comprised PBMCs. All receptors come from a man between 45 and 60 years old in good health and CMV-seronegative.

This chain joins TRBV7-6 and TRBJ2-7; 9 nucleotides match TRBD1. V trimming: 0 bases; J trimming: 4 bases; junction bases outside the gene matches: 4. The CDR3 has 15 amino acids. The germline V gene has CDR1 SGHVS and CDR2 FNYEAQ. CDR3 nucleotides: TGTGCCAGCAGCTTAGCGCCGGGACAGGGATACGAGCAGTACTTC. Translated: CASSLAPGQGYEQYF.

V and J are TRBV4-1 and TRBJ1-2; D is unresolved. There are 14 residues in the CDR3. Trimming pared 4 bases from V and 2 bases from J, leaving 11 bases between. Germline CDR1 MGHRA, CDR2 YSYEKL. CDR3 region: CASSPDLANYGYTF. Here the CDR3 DNA reads TGCGCCAGCAGCCCGGACTTGGCCAACTATGGCTACACCTTC.

The chain employs TRBV28 and TRBJ1-5; TRBD1 matches 7 bases. CDR3 size: 15 residues. In germline, CDR1 is MDHEN, CDR2 SYDVKM. J lost 7 bases, V lost 1 base, and 7 bases had no gene match. The CDR3 is CASSLFRGLGQPQHF. Written as DNA, the CDR3 is TGTGCCAGCAGTTTATTTAGGGGGCTGGGGCAGCCCCAGCATTTT.

This rearrangement joins TRBV27 to TRBJ1-6, with D perhaps matching TRBD1 (5 bases). The CDR3 totals 16 residues. V lost 6 bases and J lost 5, with 17 bases in between. CDR1 and CDR2 (germline): MNHEY, SMNVEV (reference sequence). CDR3 nucleotides: TGTGCCAGCAGACCGACCAGGGAGGTTAATAATTCACCCCTCCACTTT. Its translation is CASRPTREVNNSPLHF.

The gene calls are TRBV11-3 and TRBJ2-1; 15 bases line up with TRBD2. Germline lookup yields CDR1 SGHNT and CDR2 YENEEA. V was pared by 5 bases and J by 7 bases, with 3 bases of the junction left unmatched. The CDR3 length is 15 residues. The DNA of the CDR3 is TGTGCCAGCAGCGCTGGACTAGCGGGAGGGAATGAGCAGTTCTTC. Its protein product is CASSAGLAGGNEQFF.

The chain combines TRBV4-2 with TRBJ1-1; D may be TRBD1 (6 bases). Germline CDR1 is LGHNA and CDR2 is YNFKEQ. This CDR3 is 15 amino acids long. V was shortened by 1 base and J by 4 bases, with 13 bases between the two germline ends. The CDR3 DNA reads as TGTGCCAGCAGCCAAGTTGCGGGAGGGGGCACTGAAGCTTTCTTT. Protein sequence: CASSQVAGGGTEAFF.

This chain connects TRBV10-3 to TRBJ1-3; D call uncertain. The CDR3 has 15 amino acids. V shed 2 bases and J shed 2 bases, with 10 bases lying between them. Germline-derived CDR1 and CDR2 are ENHRY and SYGVKD. The CDR3 region has the DNA TGTGCCATCAGTGAGACAGCTGGGCCTGGAAACACCATATATTTT. It translates to CAISETAGPGNTIYF.

In DNA form, the CDR3 reads TGTGCCTGGAGTGCGGGACTTCAAGAGACCCAGTACTTC. Encoded protein: CAWSAGLQETQYF. V usage is TRBV30 and J usage is TRBJ2-5; a weak D match, TRBD2 (6 bases). The CDR3 consists of 13 residues. The germline V gene has CDR1 GTSNPN and CDR2 SVGIG (reference sequence). V was pared by 1 base and J by 2 bases, with 8 bases between.

The chain links TRBV7-2 to TRBJ2-1, with D possibly being TRBD1 (6 bases). Germline CDR1 and CDR2: SGHTA and FQGNSA. V lost 1 base and J 6 bases, leaving 19 bases between the germline ends. The length of the CDR3 is 17 residues. The chain's CDR3 is CASSLVSGTTIANEQFF. The CDR3 DNA reads as TGTGCCAGCAGCTTAGTATCCGGGACAACAATAGCCAATGAGCAGTTCTTC.

This chain uses TRBV25-1 with TRBJ2-2; the match to TRBD2 covers 9 bases. The CDR3 has 15 amino acids. Germline loops: CDR1 MGHDK, CDR2 SYGVNS. Losses at the gene ends were 11 bases for V and 6 bases for J; bases not matched to a gene: 13. As DNA, the CDR3 is TGTGCCTCCATGCCCACGCGGGGGGGCCCCGGGGAGCTGTTTTTT. Translating gives CASMPTRGGPGELFF.

The chain employs TRBV7-9 and TRBJ1-2; D remains ambiguous. Germline CDR1 SEHNR, CDR2 FQNEAQ (reference sequence). Trimming removed 10 bases at V and 3 bases at J, with 18 bases between. The CDR3 is 14 amino acids. The CDR3 sequence: CATLSAPTDYGYTF. The CDR3 bases are TGTGCCACCCTTTCTGCCCCAACTGACTATGGCTACACCTTC.

The chain uses TRBV30 and TRBJ1-1; maybe TRBD1 (6 bases). The CDR3 covers 14 residues. Germline loops: CDR1 GTSNPN, CDR2 SVGIG (reference sequence). The V gene lost 1 base and the J gene lost 6 bases, with 15 bases spanning the gap. As DNA, the CDR3 is TGTGCCTGGAGTGCCCTAACAGGGCGGGCTGAAGCTTTCTTT. It is translated as CAWSALTGRAEAFF.

Here the CDR3 DNA reads TGTGCCAGCAGCCAGGGGGCGGGCTATGGCTACACCTTC. Translating gives CASSQGAGYGYTF. This sequence joins TRBV6-4 and TRBJ1-2; the match to TRBD1 covers 8 bases. Unmatched junction bases numbered 4, after V lost 6 bases and J lost 4 bases. Germline CDR1 and CDR2: MRHNA and SNTAGT. The CDR3 runs 13 residues.

V and J are TRBV11-2 and TRBJ1-2; tentatively, D is TRBD1 (5 bases). The CDR3 has 14 residues. Germline V gene data show CDR1 as SGHAT and CDR2 as FQNNGV. Deletions cut 5 bases from V and 5 bases from J, with 15 bases between. The CDR3 DNA reads TGTGCCAGCAGCCCAGACAGCATCTTTTATGGCTACACCTTC. Amino acid sequence: CASSPDSIFYGYTF.

The chain links TRBV5-1 to TRBJ1-1; 9 nucleotides align to TRBD1. V gave up 2 bases and J gave up 4 bases; unmatched junction bases: 6. Per the germline V gene, CDR1 is SGHRS and CDR2 is YFSETQ. CDR3 length: 15 amino acids. The CDR3 here is CASSLNRGPGTEAFF. The CDR3 DNA follows: TGCGCCAGCAGCTTAAACAGGGGGCCGGGCACTGAAGCTTTCTTT.

This chain links TRBV6-1 with TRBJ2-1; D may be TRBD2 (6 bases). Germline V gives CDR1 MNHNS, CDR2 SASEGT. The CDR3 is 14 amino acids. V dropped 6 bases and J dropped 4 bases, with 13 bases sitting between them. The DNA for the CDR3 is TGTGCCAGCAGGCGGGACGCTCATTACAATGAGCAGTTCTTC. Protein product: CASRRDAHYNEQFF.

V is TRBV7-2 and J is TRBJ1-4, with 8 bases that match TRBD1. V was clipped by 5 bases and J by 4 bases; unmatched bases: 9. This CDR3 has 16 residues. The germline V gene has CDR1 SGHTA and CDR2 FQGNSA. Written as DNA, the CDR3 is TGTGCCAGCAGCCCGCAGACAGGGGTGCGTAATGAAAAACTGTTTTTT. This codes for CASSPQTGVRNEKLFF. Variable domain in full (rest from reference TRBV7-2 and TRBJ1-4): GAGVSQSPSNKVTEKGKDVELRCDPISGHTALYWYRQSLGQGLEFLIYFQGNSAPDKSGLPSDRFSAERTGGSVSTLTIQRTQQEDSAVYLCASSPQTGVRNEKLFFGSGTQLSVL.

The chain has TRBV28 and TRBJ1-2; perhaps TRBD1 as D (5 bases). Germline assignment: CDR1 MDHEN and CDR2 SYDVKM. Deletions cut 6 bases from V and 11 bases from J, with 19 bases between. The CDR3 runs 13 residues. CDR3 coding DNA: TGTGCCAGCAGCCCCGGTAAGGGGACTAAGTACACCTTC. It encodes CASSPGKGTKYTF.

As DNA, the CDR3 is TGTGCCATCAGTCGGAGCTCTGGAAACACCATATATTTT. Its translation: CAISRSSGNTIYF. The chain has TRBV10-3 and TRBJ1-3; no firm D call. Germline V gene sequence: CDR1 ENHRY, CDR2 SYGVKD. The CDR3 runs to 13 residues. The germline V and J ends were trimmed by 5 bases and 0 bases, with 5 bases remaining between them.

V is TRBV6-5 and J is TRBJ1-1; maybe TRBD1 (6 bases). CDR1 is MNHEY and CDR2 is SVGAGI in the germline V gene. The CDR3 runs to 15 residues. V lost 6 bases to trimming and J lost 5 bases, with 19 bases between them. The chain's CDR3 is CASRPSGGARTEAFF. For the CDR3, the DNA is TGTGCCAGCAGACCAAGCGGGGGGGCGCGGACTGAAGCTTTCTTT.

Here the CDR3 reads CAWSQGERQPQHF. CDR3 coding DNA: TGTGCCTGGTCACAGGGGGAAAGGCAGCCCCAGCATTTT. The V gene is TRBV30, the J gene TRBJ1-5, with 8 bases lining up with TRBD1. CDR1 and CDR2 (germline): GTSNPN, SVGIG (reference sequence). V lost 5 bases to trimming and J lost 7 bases; unmatched junction nucleotides: 7. The CDR3 contains 13 residues.